This T cell receptor (beta chain) was sequenced for a study of beta chain features in type 1 diabetes. Trimming stripped 2 bases from V and 1 base from J, with 11 bases between. CDR3 length: 15 residues. CDR1 is LGHNA, CDR2 YNFKEQ, per germline. Since all of the isolated RNA was reverse transcribed, expressed TCRB transcripts were what got sequenced. The average output of naive, central memory and regulatory T cell samples was several million reads. The method was immunoSEQ multiplex PCR; TCRdb's version includes in-frame clones alone and lacks a portion of them. The profile shows 250,000 to 350,000 clones, approximately 16% of them singletons. Study findings and constraints: Across all four CD4+ subsets, people with type 1 diabetes showed modestly shorter TCRB CDR3s.

On average, the one heparinised blood draw given by each donor was roughly 100 mL. Purity exceeded 95% in all sorted populations. As regards this clone: Its antigen is currently unknown.

This chain uses TRBV4-2 with TRBJ1-1; no clear D. This receptor was obtained from a man between 18 and 35 years old with type 1 diabetes. Sequencing was carried out using naive CD4+ T cells from blood. As DNA, the CDR3 is TGTGCCAGCAGCCAACCGAACCGACAGAACACTGAAGCTTTCTTT. It is translated as CASSQPNRQNTEAFF.